This record concerns one T cell receptor beta chain sequence. What it binds is unknown. The data stem from a study of type 1 regulatory T cells. Study background: This in vitro CD4 product, T-allo10, is enriched for Tr1 cells and alloantigen-specific.

A single record per CDR3 protein comes from TCRdb applying MiXCR to the reads. The table records roughly 62,000 distinct CDR3 sequences, roughly 60% of them present only once. Findings and limits, study-wide: Compared with non-type 1 regulatory T cells, type 1 regulatory T cells showed a more restricted TCR repertoire.

Trimming shortened V by 4 bases and J by 3 bases, and 13 bases separated the two germline ends. The CDR3 sequence is 15 residues long. Germline values: CDR1 SGHKS, CDR2 YYEKEE (reference sequence). The sample consisted of cultured non-Tr1 T cells, either the whole culture or a sorted T cell fraction (not recorded which). The rearrangement joins TRBV5-5 to TRBJ2-2; no reliable D call. This TCR derives from a human donor in good health. In DNA, the CDR3 is TGTGCCAGCAGCCCCTTCAGCTCGGACACCGGGGAGCTGTTTTTT. Translation: CASSPFSSDTGELFF.